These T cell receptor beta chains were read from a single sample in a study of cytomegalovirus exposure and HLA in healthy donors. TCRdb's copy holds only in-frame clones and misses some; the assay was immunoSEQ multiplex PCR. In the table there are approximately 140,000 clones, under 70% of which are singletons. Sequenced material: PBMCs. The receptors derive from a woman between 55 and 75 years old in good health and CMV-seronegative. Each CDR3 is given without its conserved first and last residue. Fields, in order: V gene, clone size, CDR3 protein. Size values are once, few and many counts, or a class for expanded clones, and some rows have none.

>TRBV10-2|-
ASSEPLTGHNEQF
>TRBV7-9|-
SSSWGQGEQY
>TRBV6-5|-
ASSGQGWNTEAF
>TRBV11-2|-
ASSPDGRTNEKLF
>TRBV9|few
ASSAPTGTSGSTGELF
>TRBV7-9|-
AAGEGFEQY
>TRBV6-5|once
ASSYGQGLY
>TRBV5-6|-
ASSFRQGKVDGYT
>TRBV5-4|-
ASSPRGAHVSEQY
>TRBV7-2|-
ASSSQGGQGSLTQY
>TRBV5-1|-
ASSLDGGAGGYT
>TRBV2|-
ASTGPLGQYTGELF